A selection of T cell receptor beta chains follows, all from one sample in a study of blood T cells in healthy people across ages. In TCRdb, the 5' RACE reads were re-called with MiXCR into one record per CDR3 protein. The table lists 2 million or so distinct CDR3 sequences, 40% to 55% of them singletons. Sequenced sample: blood. Receptors were obtained from a woman in her 40s in good health. The CDR3 runs from the conserved cysteine through the conserved F or W. D genes are given only for firm matches. Size values are once, few and many counts, or a class for expanded clones, and some rows have none.

j_gene: TRBJ2-3
abundance: -
v_gene: TRBV28
d_gene: TRBD1
CDR3nt: TGTGCCACCGGGGACAGGATCCGAGATACGCAGTATTTT
CDR3aa: CATGDRIRDTQYF

j_gene: TRBJ2-3
abundance: -
v_gene: TRBV29-1
d_gene: TRBD1
CDR3nt: TGCAGCGCCTCGGGACAGTCCGCCACAGATACGCAGTATTTT
CDR3aa: CSASGQSATDTQYF

j_gene: TRBJ2-7
abundance: many
v_gene: TRBV7-2
d_gene: TRBD1
CDR3nt: TGTGCCAGCAGACACGACAGGGCCGACTACGAGCAGTACTTC
CDR3aa: CASRHDRADYEQYF

j_gene: TRBJ1-2
abundance: few
v_gene: TRBV7-9
d_gene: TRBD1
CDR3nt: TGTGCCAGCAGCCAAGGACAGGGGGCAGAAAGTGGCTACACCTTC
CDR3aa: CASSQGQGAESGYTF

j_gene: TRBJ1-2
abundance: many
v_gene: TRBV27
d_gene: TRBD1
CDR3nt: TGTGCCAGCAGTTTAGGAACAGGGGCCGGTAACTATGGCTACACCTTC
CDR3aa: CASSLGTGAGNYGYTF

j_gene: TRBJ2-4
abundance: -
v_gene: TRBV6-2/TRBV6-3
d_gene: TRBD2
CDR3nt: TGTGCCAGCATCCCCGGGACTAGCGCCGGCAAAAACATTCAGTACTTC
CDR3aa: CASIPGTSAGKNIQYF

j_gene: TRBJ1-1
abundance: -
v_gene: TRBV6-5
d_gene: -
CDR3nt: TGTGCCAGCAGTTACTCGATCGCGGGGGGATGGAATACTGAAGCTTTCTTT
CDR3aa: CASSYSIAGGWNTEAFF

j_gene: TRBJ1-1
abundance: once
v_gene: TRBV20-1
d_gene: -
CDR3nt: TGCAGTGCTACACCAGACGGGCCAACTGAAGCTTTCTTT
CDR3aa: CSATPDGPTEAFF

j_gene: TRBJ2-3
abundance: -
v_gene: TRBV4-2
d_gene: -
CDR3nt: TGTGCCAGCAGCCAGGATCGGACTGGCACAGATACGCAGTATTTT
CDR3aa: CASSQDRTGTDTQYF

j_gene: TRBJ1-5
abundance: -
v_gene: TRBV28
d_gene: -
CDR3nt: TGTGCCAGCAGTTTGGCCAGCTTCAATCAGCCCCAGCATTTT
CDR3aa: CASSLASFNQPQHF

j_gene: TRBJ2-5
abundance: -
v_gene: TRBV3-1
d_gene: TRBD1
CDR3nt: TGTGCCTGCAGCCAAGCCCGGACAGGGGGACGAGAGACCCAGTACTTC
CDR3aa: CACSQARTGGRETQYF

j_gene: TRBJ2-3
abundance: few
v_gene: TRBV5-1
d_gene: TRBD2
CDR3nt: TGCGCCAGCAGTCCGACTAGCGACAGCACAGATACGCAGTATTTT
CDR3aa: CASSPTSDSTDTQYF

j_gene: TRBJ1-2
abundance: -
v_gene: TRBV27
d_gene: -
CDR3nt: TGTGCCAGCAGTTTTTGGCCGGGAGACTCCTATGGCTACACCTTC
CDR3aa: CASSFWPGDSYGYTF

j_gene: TRBJ2-7
abundance: few
v_gene: TRBV7-2
d_gene: -
CDR3nt: TGTGCCAGCAGCCCACCTCCCGGACACCTTGCCTACGAGCAGTACTTC
CDR3aa: CASSPPPGHLAYEQYF

j_gene: TRBJ2-3
abundance: -
v_gene: TRBV7-9
d_gene: -
CDR3nt: TGTGCCAGCAGCTTAGATGGACCGGGGGCTGTAGATACGCAGTATTTT
CDR3aa: CASSLDGPGAVDTQYF

j_gene: TRBJ1-2
abundance: -
v_gene: TRBV4-1
d_gene: -
CDR3nt: TGCGCCAGCAGCCACGTGTTTGCGGGGGGCGACTGTGGCTACACCTTC
CDR3aa: CASSHVFAGGDCGYTF

j_gene: TRBJ1-2
abundance: -
v_gene: TRBV6-5
d_gene: TRBD1
CDR3nt: TGTGCCAGCAGTTACTCGGGAGGGGGCGATGGCTACACCTTC
CDR3aa: CASSYSGGGDGYTF

j_gene: TRBJ2-1
abundance: -
v_gene: TRBV27
d_gene: -
CDR3nt: TGTGCCAGCAGCCTAACTAGCAGTGGTACAACATACAATGAGCAGTTCTTC
CDR3aa: CASSLTSSGTTYNEQFF

j_gene: TRBJ2-5
abundance: many
v_gene: TRBV29-1
d_gene: -
CDR3nt: TGCAGCGCCACACCTCAGGGGAAGGTAGAGACCCAGTACTTC
CDR3aa: CSATPQGKVETQYF

j_gene: TRBJ1-2
abundance: -
v_gene: TRBV4-3
d_gene: TRBD1
CDR3nt: TGCGCCAGCAGCCAAGACTTTGTCAGGGGGAATGGCTACACCTTC
CDR3aa: CASSQDFVRGNGYTF

j_gene: TRBJ1-2
abundance: -
v_gene: TRBV29-1
d_gene: TRBD1
CDR3nt: TGCAGCGTTGGGACAGGGGCCCATGGCTACACCTTC
CDR3aa: CSVGTGAHGYTF

j_gene: TRBJ2-7
abundance: many
v_gene: TRBV7-8
d_gene: -
CDR3nt: TGTGCCAGCAGGACTAATGACGAGCAGTACTTC
CDR3aa: CASRTNDEQYF

j_gene: TRBJ1-2
abundance: -
v_gene: TRBV4-2
d_gene: TRBD1
CDR3nt: TGTGCCAGCAGCCCTCGGGACAGGGAGAGCTATGGCTACACCTTC
CDR3aa: CASSPRDRESYGYTF

j_gene: TRBJ2-1
abundance: -
v_gene: TRBV5-1
d_gene: TRBD2
CDR3nt: TGCGCCAGCAGCTCTCCGGGACTAACGGGGGGTGCCTCCTACAATGAGCAGTTCTTC
CDR3aa: CASSSPGLTGGASYNEQFF

j_gene: TRBJ1-5
abundance: few
v_gene: TRBV6-2/TRBV6-3
d_gene: -
CDR3nt: TGTGCCAGCAGTAATAGGGGTGGCAATCAGCCCCAGCATTTT
CDR3aa: CASSNRGGNQPQHF

j_gene: TRBJ2-7
abundance: -
v_gene: TRBV18
d_gene: -
CDR3nt: TGTGCCAGCTCGTCGTCCCAGGCCTACGAGCAGTACTTC
CDR3aa: CASSSSQAYEQYF

j_gene: TRBJ1-2
abundance: -
v_gene: TRBV3-1
d_gene: -
CDR3nt: TGTGCCAGCAGCCGCCCTGGTCGGGCCGAGGGCTATGGCTACACCTTC
CDR3aa: CASSRPGRAEGYGYTF

j_gene: TRBJ2-3
abundance: -
v_gene: TRBV20-1
d_gene: TRBD2
CDR3nt: TGCAGGATAGCGGGGGCACCGCACACAGATACGCAGTATTTT
CDR3aa: CRIAGAPHTDTQYF

j_gene: TRBJ1-2
abundance: few
v_gene: TRBV29-1
d_gene: TRBD1
CDR3nt: TGCAGCGCCCCGGGTGGTACAGGGGACTATGGCTACACCTTC
CDR3aa: CSAPGGTGDYGYTF

j_gene: TRBJ2-5
abundance: few
v_gene: TRBV7-2
d_gene: -
CDR3nt: TGTGCCAGCAGCGGCGGGGCAGGGCTGGTAGAGACCCAGTACTTC
CDR3aa: CASSGGAGLVETQYF

j_gene: TRBJ2-3
abundance: -
v_gene: TRBV4-2
d_gene: TRBD2
CDR3nt: TGTGCCAGCAACGAGGCTCGGGGGGGCCAATCAGATACGCAGTATTTT
CDR3aa: CASNEARGGQSDTQYF

j_gene: TRBJ1-2
abundance: -
v_gene: TRBV6-5
d_gene: -
CDR3nt: TGTGCCAGCAGTTACGGGGCAGGGGTTGTTTATGGCTACACCTTC
CDR3aa: CASSYGAGVVYGYTF

j_gene: TRBJ1-1
abundance: few
v_gene: TRBV5-1
d_gene: -
CDR3nt: TGCGCCAGCAGCCGGACCGACGGGTTAAACACTGAAGCTTTCTTT
CDR3aa: CASSRTDGLNTEAFF

j_gene: TRBJ2-5
abundance: -
v_gene: TRBV5-1
d_gene: TRBD2
CDR3nt: TGCGCCAGCAGCTCCGGACTAGCGGGGGTGGAGATCCAGTACTTC
CDR3aa: CASSSGLAGVEIQYF

j_gene: TRBJ2-6
abundance: -
v_gene: TRBV5-1
d_gene: -
CDR3nt: TGCGCCAGCACTAACCCCGGGGCCAACGTCCTGACTTTC
CDR3aa: CASTNPGANVLTF

j_gene: TRBJ2-7
abundance: -
v_gene: TRBV24-1
d_gene: TRBD1
CDR3nt: TGTGCCACCAGTGAGGGGACAGGGAGCTCCTACGAGCAGTACTTC
CDR3aa: CATSEGTGSSYEQYF

j_gene: TRBJ2-3
abundance: -
v_gene: TRBV4-2
d_gene: -
CDR3nt: TGTGCCAGCGGCAAACCAGATTTTAGCACAGATACGCAGTATTTT
CDR3aa: CASGKPDFSTDTQYF

j_gene: TRBJ2-3
abundance: few
v_gene: TRBV6-4
d_gene: -
CDR3nt: TGTGCCAGCAGTGAGGATAACTATCGGGCTACGCAGTATTTT
CDR3aa: CASSEDNYRATQYF

j_gene: TRBJ2-1
abundance: -
v_gene: TRBV6-5
d_gene: -
CDR3nt: TGTGCCAGCAGTTACTCGGGGGGGCCTAACAATGAGCAGTTCTTC
CDR3aa: CASSYSGGPNNEQFF

j_gene: TRBJ2-3
abundance: few
v_gene: TRBV7-2
d_gene: TRBD2
CDR3nt: TGTGCCAGCAGCTTACGCACCCTAGCGGGGGGGGGTACAGATACGCAGTATTTT
CDR3aa: CASSLRTLAGGGTDTQYF

j_gene: TRBJ1-6
abundance: few
v_gene: TRBV4-3
d_gene: -
CDR3nt: TGCGCCAGCAGCCAAGTTAGTGATTCACCCCTCCACTTT
CDR3aa: CASSQVSDSPLHF

j_gene: TRBJ2-5
abundance: -
v_gene: TRBV28
d_gene: -
CDR3nt: TGTGCCAGCAGTTTATTAAGAGAGGGGGAAGAGACCCAGTACTTC
CDR3aa: CASSLLREGEETQYF

j_gene: TRBJ2-1
abundance: few
v_gene: TRBV12-3/TRBV12-4
d_gene: -
CDR3nt: TGTGCCAGCAGTTTTGTTGGAGCGTACAATGAGCAGTTCTTC
CDR3aa: CASSFVGAYNEQFF

j_gene: TRBJ2-3
abundance: -
v_gene: TRBV7-2
d_gene: TRBD2
CDR3nt: TGTGCCAGCAGTCGGGGGGGACGGGGGTTCACAGATACGCAGTATTTT
CDR3aa: CASSRGGRGFTDTQYF

j_gene: TRBJ2-6
abundance: -
v_gene: TRBV7-2
d_gene: -
CDR3nt: TGTGCCAGCAGCGTAGAACGCCCCGCAGGGGTCTCTGGGGCCAACGTCCTGACTTTC
CDR3aa: CASSVERPAGVSGANVLTF

j_gene: TRBJ2-7
abundance: -
v_gene: TRBV11-1
d_gene: TRBD1
CDR3nt: TGTGCCAGCAGTGCGGTGGGACAGACCGAGCAGTACTTC
CDR3aa: CASSAVGQTEQYF

j_gene: TRBJ2-5
abundance: -
v_gene: TRBV11-2
d_gene: TRBD2
CDR3nt: TGTGCCAGCAGCTTTTTGAGCGGGGGGTACCAAGAGACCCAGTACTTC
CDR3aa: CASSFLSGGYQETQYF

j_gene: TRBJ2-6
abundance: few
v_gene: TRBV5-1
d_gene: -
CDR3nt: TGCGCCAGCAGCTTGGAAGGATTCTCTGGGGCCAACGTCCTGACTTTC
CDR3aa: CASSLEGFSGANVLTF

j_gene: TRBJ2-1
abundance: -
v_gene: TRBV10-3
d_gene: -
CDR3nt: TGTGCCATCAGTGAGCGCAGGAGAGGCGTCTACAATGAGCAGTTCTTC
CDR3aa: CAISERRRGVYNEQFF

j_gene: TRBJ2-5
abundance: -
v_gene: TRBV27
d_gene: TRBD2
CDR3nt: TGTGCCAGCAGTTTCGGCGGGAGACTAGGGGAGACCCAGTACTTC
CDR3aa: CASSFGGRLGETQYF

j_gene: TRBJ1-2
abundance: -
v_gene: TRBV20-1
d_gene: TRBD1
CDR3nt: TGCAGTGCTAATCAGGGGGCAGGGTATGGCTACACCTTC
CDR3aa: CSANQGAGYGYTF

j_gene: TRBJ2-7
abundance: few
v_gene: TRBV28
d_gene: -
CDR3nt: TGTGCCAGCAGCCCCGAGGGAAAGGAGGTATACGAGCAGTACTTC
CDR3aa: CASSPEGKEVYEQYF

j_gene: TRBJ2-3
abundance: -
v_gene: TRBV9
d_gene: -
CDR3nt: TGTGCCAGCAGCGCACTAGGGGGGCGCGGCACAGATACGCAGTATTTT
CDR3aa: CASSALGGRGTDTQYF